The 12 T cell receptor beta chains presented below share a single source sample, sequenced in a study of CD4 T cells in relation to SARS-CoV-2 and coronaviruses. Before the COVID-19 pandemic, during about 2011-2019, CD4+ T cells were taken from unexposed donors. Produced via immunoSEQ multiplex PCR; TCRdb's table is partial and in-frame only. The sample carries about 65,000 clones, around 87% recorded once. The sequenced sample consisted of memory CD4+ T cells from PBMCs. Receptors were obtained from a human donor in good health.

J is TRBJ2-3 and V is TRBV6-5; D gene uncertain. This CDR3 region has 14 residues. Trimming shortened V by 6 bases and J by 6 bases, and 16 bases separated the two germline ends. Per germline, CDR1 MNHEY and CDR2 SVGAGI. The CDR3 bases are TGTGCCAGCAGGTCTATAGGTGGTTCCGATACGCAGTATTTT. Amino acid sequence: CASRSIGGSDTQYF.

The rearrangement joins TRBV10-3 to TRBJ1-2, with D unclear. The ends were cut back, 9 bases at V and 2 bases at J, with 13 bases in the middle. The CDR3 runs to 13 residues. The germline V gene has CDR1 ENHRY and CDR2 SYGVKD. CDR3 bases: TGTGCCATAAGTCGACGGGAGAACTATGGCTACACCTTC. It is translated as CAISRRENYGYTF.

The rearrangement links TRBV3-1 (or the pseudogene TRBV3-2) to TRBJ1-2, with 9 bases lining up with TRBD1. Germline V CDR1 and CDR2: LGHDT, YNNKEL (reference sequence). This CDR3 is built from 15 residues. Trimming took 5 bases from V and 2 from J; bases not matched to a gene: 6. The CDR3 DNA reads TGTGCCAGCAGCTTTTGGGGGACAGGGAACTATGGCTACACCTTC. Translation: CASSFWGTGNYGYTF.

This rearrangement joins TRBV6-5 to TRBJ1-4, with D hard to call. Germline V lookup: CDR1 MNHEY, CDR2 SVGAGI. The CDR3 runs to 12 residues. V gave up 9 bases and J gave up 5 bases, with 10 bases separating them. CDR3 sequence (DNA): TGTGCCAGTTTGGGGTGGAATGAAAAACTGTTTTTT. Translated, it gives CASLGWNEKLFF.

The rearrangement links TRBV7-9 to TRBJ1-6, with 12 bases aligning to TRBD1. CDR1 and CDR2 (germline): SEHNR, FQNEAQ (reference sequence). The CDR3 consists of 13 residues. After removal of 8 bases from V and 10 bases from J, the junction contained 3 bases not matched to a gene. The CDR3 sequence is CASPGTGGSPLHF. As DNA, the CDR3 is TGTGCCAGCCCCGGGACAGGGGGCTCACCCCTCCACTTT.

The chain employs TRBV7-9 and TRBJ2-3; the match to TRBD1 covers 7 bases. CDR1 and CDR2 from the germline V gene are SEHNR and FQNEAQ (reference sequence). J was trimmed by 2 bases and V by 3 bases; bases with no gene match: 5. This CDR3 is built from 15 residues. The CDR3 DNA reads as TGTGCCAGCAGCTTGTCGACAGGGTTCACAGATACGCAGTATTTT. Its translation is CASSLSTGFTDTQYF.

This chain uses TRBV5-1 with TRBJ2-1; D is unclear. CDR3 length equals 13 residues. The V end was cut by 1 base, the J end by 5 bases, with 7 bases between. Germline V gene sequence: CDR1 SGHRS, CDR2 YFSETQ. The CDR3 region is CASSLMGNNEQFF. CDR3 bases: TGCGCCAGCAGCTTGATGGGAAACAATGAGCAGTTCTTC.

V usage is TRBV2 and J usage is TRBJ1-1; no firm D call. The CDR3 is made up of 13 amino acids. V was pared by 5 bases and J by 0 bases, with 7 bases between. Germline-derived CDR1 and CDR2 are SNHLY and FYNNEI. The CDR3 spells CASSLRLNTEAFF. The CDR3 DNA reads TGTGCCAGCAGTTTACGATTGAACACTGAAGCTTTCTTT. Based on the CDR3 plus reference TRBV2 and TRBJ1-1, the full variable domain is EPEVTQTPSHQVTQMGQEVILRCVPISNHLYFYWYRQILGQKVEFLVSFYNNEISEKSEIFDDQFSVERPDGSNFTLKIRSTKLEDSAMYFCASSLRLNTEAFFGQGTRLTVV.

This chain connects TRBV18 to TRBJ2-1; 8 bases match TRBD2. Germline loops: CDR1 KGHSH, CDR2 LQKENI. The CDR3 is 16 amino acids. Trimming took 2 bases from V and 0 from J; bases not matched to a gene: 3. The CDR3 loop is CASSPSSGYSYNEQFF. CDR3 sequence (DNA): TGTGCCAGCTCACCATCTAGCGGGTACTCCTACAATGAGCAGTTCTTC.

A single count supports this clone. This rearrangement joins TRBV30 to TRBJ1-2; no definite D call. V gave up 3 bases and J gave up 6 bases, with 14 bases separating them. Germline CDR1 is GTSNPN and CDR2 is SVGIG (reference sequence). The CDR3 covers 13 residues. The CDR3 reads CAWSPRASHGYTF. The CDR3 DNA is TGTGCCTGGAGCCCCCGGGCCAGTCATGGCTACACCTTC.

This rearrangement joins TRBV5-4 to TRBJ2-5; 10 nucleotides line up with TRBD2. V trimming: 1 base; J trimming: 2 bases; junction bases outside the gene matches: 8. This CDR3 is built from 17 residues. Germline CDR1 SGHNT, CDR2 YYREEE (reference sequence). The CDR3: CASSLLGSSGGQETQYF. The CDR3 DNA sequence: TGTGCCAGCAGCTTGTTGGGTAGTAGCGGGGGGCAAGAGACCCAGTACTTC.

The CDR3 here is CASSQSAGVGDTQYF. In DNA, the CDR3 is TGTGCCAGCAGCCAATCAGCGGGGGTTGGAGATACGCAGTATTTT. The rearrangement uses TRBV3-1 (or the pseudogene TRBV3-2) and TRBJ2-3, with 8 bases lining up with TRBD2. The CDR3 is 15 amino acids. V was clipped by 2 bases and J by 5 bases; unmatched bases: 6. Germline CDR1 LGHDT, CDR2 YNNKEL (reference sequence).